Below, one T cell receptor beta chain is given with its context. Its antigen is unknown. The junction and the germline gene differ at one end; a read error may be behind it. The data were obtained in a study of shared clonotypes between healthy human individuals (dated by TCRdb to about 2020). Regarding the research as a whole: A few men and a couple of women, aged 18 to 49 years, made up the cohort. Blood TCR repertoires of four to six healthy adults were deeply sequenced to estimate repertoire size and the extent of clonotype sharing between individuals. To increase sequencing depth and limit assay-specific biases, TCR repertoire library preparation and sequencing were carried out by different laboratories using diverse techniques. Each donor's leukapheresis produced roughly between roughly 0.85 and 10 billion PBMCs.

Summary of the overall study and its limitations: The small number of donors limited the genetic and exposure-history diversity represented. Pairwise subsampling led to the expectation that sequencing depth would affect the degree of clonotype sharing among donors. Only blood was sampled, and tissue TCR repertoires likely differ from those in blood.

TCR CDR3 regions were amplified from genomic DNA by multiplex PCR using the deep immunoSEQ assay. Extracted genomic DNA from each cell subset was spread evenly across all wells of several immunoSEQ 96-well plates, with each plate serving as a replicate. Each replicate PCR for unsorted PBMC received approximately 0.3 ug genomic DNA, equal to 30,000 or so T cell genomes. Ten immunoSEQ deep assay plates were used to sequence the unsorted PBMC genomic DNA. Purified libraries were measured with a Qubit 3.0 fluorometer, size-checked on a Bioanalyzer 2100, and measured again with the KAPA Library Quantification kit. Each immunoSEQ 96-well plate was sequenced on its own single-read 150-cycle Illumina NextSeq 550 flow cell. For the original study's pipeline: The immunoSEQ output contained only junctional sequences without quality scores, so filtering could not match that applied to full-length reads. To assign V/J genes and CDR3, sequences were annotated against IMGT germline references using PyIR, a Python wrapper for IgBLAST v1.9. Any read was removed if the V/J assignment was weak (E-value above 1e-6), the CDR3 was missing, or the read contained stop codons, out-of-frame junctions, or ambiguous translated residues. V3J clonotypes were defined by identical inferred V gene, J gene, and CDR3 amino acid sequence. To compute the percentage overlap between repertoires, the number of shared unique clonotypes was divided by the size of the smaller repertoire. Repertoire richness was assessed with RTK rarefaction, the Chao1 estimator, and Recon v2.1 estimates of unobserved clonotypes. TCRdb provides this immuneACCESS table in a form limited to in-frame rearrangements. Some clones are lacking; in checked studies, under half of them reflect an unresolved V gene, and why the rest are absent is not known. Clone size and V and J calls were adopted from that table, with D and trimming inferred from the DNA. The sample profile shows 400,000 to 500,000 clones; roughly 78% of them were found once. Of the sample, approximately 12% is held by the ten largest clones.

Healthy HIV-negative adults with no recently reported acute infections or vaccinations were included as donors. Every donor was a Caucasian adult residing in Nashville, Tennessee, USA. In the unsorted samples, 70 million to 95 million PBMCs were counted, and genomic DNA was extracted using the QIAamp DNA Blood Mini kit. Blood was collected by leukapheresis, and PBMCs were isolated by Ficoll-Histopaque density gradient centrifugation and then cryopreserved in liquid nitrogen vapor phase. The source of this sequence is a middle-aged woman in good health. Some clones in this sample may be carry-over from other donors' samples. Material for sequencing was PBMCs.

CDR3 loop: CATSRINEKLLF. The nucleotide sequence is TGTGCCACCAGCAGGATTAATGAAAAACTGCTTTTT. The sequence is built from TRBV15 and TRBJ1-4; the D gene is unclear. The CDR3 goes from the cysteine to the phenylalanine over 12 residues. The DNA shown is the 36-base CDR3, in frame from base 1. According to the germline V gene (reference sequence), CDR1 reads LNHNV and CDR2 reads YYDKDF.